This T cell receptor beta chain was retrieved from a study of blood T cell repertoires in COVID-19. Profiling relied on immunoSEQ multiplex PCR, and the TCRdb table lists in-frame clones only, not all of them. The table has about 160,000 clones, under 95% seen once. In this sample, this clone turned up once. This receptor was obtained from a man aged 18 to 29 with acute or convalescent COVID-19. Sample: peripheral blood.

CDR3 nucleotide sequence: TGTGCCAGCAGCCAAGTATCCGCGGGGGCCCAGTTCTTC. Protein product: CASSQVSAGAQFF. The chain couples TRBV14 to TRBJ2-1; the D gene is possibly TRBD2 (7 bases). The germline V gene has CDR1 SGHDN and CDR2 FVKESK. V gave up 1 base and J gave up 13 bases, with 14 bases separating them. The CDR3 loop spans 13 amino acids.